Reported below is one T cell receptor beta chain. Its antigen is not identified. This specimen belongs to a study of cytotoxic CD8 clonotypes in ibrutinib-treated CLL. Study outcomes and limitations: Baseline levels of clonality went above those of age-matched healthy donors and moved with circulating CD8+ T-cell counts.

The V gene end was trimmed by 5 bases and the J gene end by 2 bases; junction bases not matched to a gene: 12. There are 16 residues in the CDR3. Per germline, CDR1 MDHEN and CDR2 SYDVKM. Data came from immunoSEQ multiplex PCR; TCRdb stores just in-frame clones and leaves some out. The sample holds about 300,000 clones, approximately 76% seen once. The rearrangement links TRBV28 to TRBJ2-7; 7 nucleotides align to TRBD2. The sequence was collected from a human donor with chronic lymphocytic leukemia. Sequences were derived from PBMCs, sampled at disease progression, from a patient treated with ibrutinib. The CDR3 DNA is TGTGCCAGCAGTGGGGGAGGGACTTACCGTACCTACGAGCAGTACTTC. Encoded protein: CASSGGGTYRTYEQYF.